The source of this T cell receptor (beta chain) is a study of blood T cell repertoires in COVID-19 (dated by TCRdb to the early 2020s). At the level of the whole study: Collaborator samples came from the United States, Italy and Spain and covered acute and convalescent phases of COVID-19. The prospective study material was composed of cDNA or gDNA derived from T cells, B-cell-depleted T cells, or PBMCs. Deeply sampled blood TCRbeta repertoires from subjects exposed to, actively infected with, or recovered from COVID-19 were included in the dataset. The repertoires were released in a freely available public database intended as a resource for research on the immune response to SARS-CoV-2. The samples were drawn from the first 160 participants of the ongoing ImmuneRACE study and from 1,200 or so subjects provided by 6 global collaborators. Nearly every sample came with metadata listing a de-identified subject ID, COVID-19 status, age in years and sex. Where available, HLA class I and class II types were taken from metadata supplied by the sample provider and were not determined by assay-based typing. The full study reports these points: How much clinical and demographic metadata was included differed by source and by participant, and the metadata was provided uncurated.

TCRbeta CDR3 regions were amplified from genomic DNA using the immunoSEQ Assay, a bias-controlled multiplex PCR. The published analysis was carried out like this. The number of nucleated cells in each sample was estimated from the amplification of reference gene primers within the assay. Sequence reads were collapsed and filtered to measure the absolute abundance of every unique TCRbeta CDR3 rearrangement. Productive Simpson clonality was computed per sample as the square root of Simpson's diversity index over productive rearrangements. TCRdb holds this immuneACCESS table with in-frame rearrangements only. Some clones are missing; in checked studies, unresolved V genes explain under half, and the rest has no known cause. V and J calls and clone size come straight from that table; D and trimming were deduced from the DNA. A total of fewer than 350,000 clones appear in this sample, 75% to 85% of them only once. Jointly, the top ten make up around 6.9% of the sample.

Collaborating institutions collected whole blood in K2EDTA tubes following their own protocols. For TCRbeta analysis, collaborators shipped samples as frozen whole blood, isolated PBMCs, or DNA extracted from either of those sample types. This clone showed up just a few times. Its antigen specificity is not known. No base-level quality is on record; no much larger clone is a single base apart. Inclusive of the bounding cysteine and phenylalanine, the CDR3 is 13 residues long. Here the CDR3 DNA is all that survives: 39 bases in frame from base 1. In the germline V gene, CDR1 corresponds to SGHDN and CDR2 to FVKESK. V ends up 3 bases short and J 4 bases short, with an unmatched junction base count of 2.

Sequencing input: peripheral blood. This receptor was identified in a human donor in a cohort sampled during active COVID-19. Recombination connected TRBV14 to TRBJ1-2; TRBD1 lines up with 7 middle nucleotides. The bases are TGTGCCAGCAGCCATGGGACAGCCTATGGCTACACCTTC. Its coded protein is CASSHGTAYGYTF.